This TCR beta chain was documented in a study of control samples from healthy donors and cancer patients. The V and J ends lost 0 bases and 4 bases, in that order; junction bases with no gene match: 6. CDR3 length equals 16 residues. CDR1 and CDR2 from the germline V gene are SGHAT and FQNNGV. Sequenced by immunoSEQ multiplex PCR; TCRdb stores in-frame clones only, minus some. The table includes roughly 190,000 clones, about nine tenths detected once. The source material was blood. The V call is TRBV11-2, the J call TRBJ2-1; 7 nucleotides line up with TRBD2. This clonotype originated in a woman in her twenties or thirties in good health. The CDR3 DNA is TGTGCCAGCAGCTTAGAAGGTGGGGGGGGATACAATGAGCAGTTCTTC. Translated, it gives CASSLEGGGGYNEQFF.